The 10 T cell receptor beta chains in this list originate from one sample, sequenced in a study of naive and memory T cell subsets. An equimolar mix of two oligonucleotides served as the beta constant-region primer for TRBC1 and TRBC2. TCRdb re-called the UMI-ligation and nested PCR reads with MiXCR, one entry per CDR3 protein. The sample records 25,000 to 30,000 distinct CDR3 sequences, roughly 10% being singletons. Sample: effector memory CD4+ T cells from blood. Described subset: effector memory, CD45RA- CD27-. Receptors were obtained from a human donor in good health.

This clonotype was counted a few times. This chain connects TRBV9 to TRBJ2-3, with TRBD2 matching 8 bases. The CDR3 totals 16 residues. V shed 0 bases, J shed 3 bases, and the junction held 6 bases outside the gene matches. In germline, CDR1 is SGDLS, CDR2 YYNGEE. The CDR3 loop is CASSVGTSRGTDTQYF. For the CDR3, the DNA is TGTGCCAGCAGCGTAGGGACTAGCCGTGGGACAGATACGCAGTATTTT.

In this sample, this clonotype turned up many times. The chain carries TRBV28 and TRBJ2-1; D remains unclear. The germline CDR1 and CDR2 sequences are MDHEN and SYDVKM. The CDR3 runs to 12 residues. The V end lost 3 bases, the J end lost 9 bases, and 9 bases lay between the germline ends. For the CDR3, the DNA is TGTGCCAGCAGTTTGTTAGGATTTGAGCAGTTCTTC. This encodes CASSLLGFEQFF.

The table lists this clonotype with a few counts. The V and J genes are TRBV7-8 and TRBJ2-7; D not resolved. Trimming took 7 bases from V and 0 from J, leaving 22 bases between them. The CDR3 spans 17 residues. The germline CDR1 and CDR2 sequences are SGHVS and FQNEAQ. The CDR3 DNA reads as TGTGCCAGCAATGGCCAGGCCAAAGGGTTTTCCTCCTACGAGCAGTACTTC. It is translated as CASNGQAKGFSSYEQYF.

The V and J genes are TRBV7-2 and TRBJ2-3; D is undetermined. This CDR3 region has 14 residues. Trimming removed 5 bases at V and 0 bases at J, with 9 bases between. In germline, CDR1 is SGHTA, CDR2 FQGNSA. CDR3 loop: CASSVTTSTDTQYF. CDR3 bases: TGTGCCAGCAGCGTAACGACTAGCACAGATACGCAGTATTTT.

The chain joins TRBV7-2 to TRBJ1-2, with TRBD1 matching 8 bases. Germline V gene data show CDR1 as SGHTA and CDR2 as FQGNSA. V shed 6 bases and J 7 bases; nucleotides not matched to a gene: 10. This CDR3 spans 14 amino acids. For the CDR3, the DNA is TGTGCCAGCAGAACCGGGACAGGAGATCCTGGCTACACCTTC. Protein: CASRTGTGDPGYTF.

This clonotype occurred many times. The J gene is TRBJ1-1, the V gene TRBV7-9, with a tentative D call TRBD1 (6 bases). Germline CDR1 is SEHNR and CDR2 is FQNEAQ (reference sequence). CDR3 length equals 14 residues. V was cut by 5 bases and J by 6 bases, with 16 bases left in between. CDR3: CASSPMGGLAEAFF. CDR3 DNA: TGTGCCAGCAGCCCGATGGGGGGGCTAGCTGAAGCTTTCTTT.

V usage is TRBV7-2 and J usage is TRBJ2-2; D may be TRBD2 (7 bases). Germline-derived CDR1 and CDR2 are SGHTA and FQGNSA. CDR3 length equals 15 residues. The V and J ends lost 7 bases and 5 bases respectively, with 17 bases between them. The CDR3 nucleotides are TGTGCCAGCACTTTCCGGGGGGCGGTGACCGGGGAGCTGTTTTTT. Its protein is CASTFRGAVTGELFF.

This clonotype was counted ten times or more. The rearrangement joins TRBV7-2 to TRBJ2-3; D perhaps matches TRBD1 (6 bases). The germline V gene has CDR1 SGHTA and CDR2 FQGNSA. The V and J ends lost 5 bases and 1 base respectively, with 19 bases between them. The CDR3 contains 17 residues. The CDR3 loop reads CASSDRTVGSGTDTQYF. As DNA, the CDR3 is TGTGCCAGCAGCGATCGGACAGTCGGCAGTGGCACAGATACGCAGTATTTT.

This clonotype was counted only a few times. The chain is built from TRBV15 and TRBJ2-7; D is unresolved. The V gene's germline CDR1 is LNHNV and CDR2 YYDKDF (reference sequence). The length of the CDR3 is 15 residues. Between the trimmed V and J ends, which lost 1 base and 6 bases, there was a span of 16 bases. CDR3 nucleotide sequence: TGTGCCACCAGCAGAGGAGGATCGTGGGTAGGCGAGCAGTACTTC. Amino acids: CATSRGGSWVGEQYF.

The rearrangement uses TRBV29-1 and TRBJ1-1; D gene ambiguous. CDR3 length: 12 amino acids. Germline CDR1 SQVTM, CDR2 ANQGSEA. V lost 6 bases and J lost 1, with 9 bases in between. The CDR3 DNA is TGCAGCGTAGTATTTCCGAACACTGAAGCTTTCTTT. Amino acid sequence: CSVVFPNTEAFF.